This record concerns one T cell receptor (beta chain) sequence. The antigen remains undetermined. This sample was included in a study of blood T cells in healthy people across ages. Study outcomes and limitations: Unknown donor CMV status possibly confounded expanded clonotype changes.

PCR was performed a second time for about 7 to 11 cycles using a sample-barcoded 5' primer and a J-beta primer mix. TCRdb recomputed calls from the 5' RACE reads with MiXCR, one row per CDR3 protein. The sample yields about 380,000 distinct CDR3 sequences, 45% to 65% seen once. In each sample, at least 7 million PBMCs were isolated. Total RNA was extracted at no less than 5 micrograms per sample. Sequencing was carried out using blood. This TCR was sampled from a man aged 55 to 69 in good health.

CDR3 sequence: CASSPVSAPEQFF. The CDR3 DNA reads TGTGCCAGCAGCCCCGTTAGTGCTCCTGAGCAGTTCTTC. The V gene is TRBV25-1, the J gene TRBJ2-1; no firm D call. The V end was cut by 6 bases, the J end by 9 bases, with 15 bases between. The CDR3 has 13 residues. Looked up from germline, CDR1 is MGHDK and CDR2 is SYGVNS.